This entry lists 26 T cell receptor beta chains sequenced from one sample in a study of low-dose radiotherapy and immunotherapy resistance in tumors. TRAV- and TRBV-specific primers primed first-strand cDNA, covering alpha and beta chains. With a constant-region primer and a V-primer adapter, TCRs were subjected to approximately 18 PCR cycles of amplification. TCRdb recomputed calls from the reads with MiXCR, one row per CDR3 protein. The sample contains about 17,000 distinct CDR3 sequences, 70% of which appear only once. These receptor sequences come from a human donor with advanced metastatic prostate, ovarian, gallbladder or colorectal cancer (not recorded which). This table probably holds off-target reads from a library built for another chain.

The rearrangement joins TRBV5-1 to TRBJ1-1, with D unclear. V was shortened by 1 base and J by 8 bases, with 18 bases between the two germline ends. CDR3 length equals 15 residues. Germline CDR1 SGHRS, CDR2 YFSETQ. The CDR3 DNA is TGCGCCAGCAGCTTGTCAACCGGTTCCGAGTCCGAAGCTTTCTTT. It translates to CASSLSTGSESEAFF.

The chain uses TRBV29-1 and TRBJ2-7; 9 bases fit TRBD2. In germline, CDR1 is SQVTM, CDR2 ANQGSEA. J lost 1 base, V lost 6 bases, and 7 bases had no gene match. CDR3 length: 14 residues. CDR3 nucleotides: TGCAGCGTGGCGGGGGGGGACAGATCCTACGAGCAGTACTTC. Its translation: CSVAGGDRSYEQYF.

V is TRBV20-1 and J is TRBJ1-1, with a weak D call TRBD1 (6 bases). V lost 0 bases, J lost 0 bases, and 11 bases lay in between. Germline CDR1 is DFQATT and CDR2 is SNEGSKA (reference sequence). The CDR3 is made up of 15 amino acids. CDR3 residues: CSARDWQGLNTEAFF. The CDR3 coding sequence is TGCAGTGCTAGAGATTGGCAGGGGCTGAACACTGAAGCTTTCTTT.

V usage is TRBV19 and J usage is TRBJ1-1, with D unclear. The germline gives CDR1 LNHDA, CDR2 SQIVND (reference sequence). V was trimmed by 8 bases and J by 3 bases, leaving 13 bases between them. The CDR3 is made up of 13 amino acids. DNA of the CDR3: TGTGCCAGTTCCTCGGCGGGCCACACTGAAGCTTTCTTT. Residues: CASSSAGHTEAFF.

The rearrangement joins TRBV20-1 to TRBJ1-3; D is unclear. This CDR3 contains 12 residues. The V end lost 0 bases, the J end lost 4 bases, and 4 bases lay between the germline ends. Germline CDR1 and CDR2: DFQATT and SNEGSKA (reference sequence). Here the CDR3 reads CSAREEGNTIYF. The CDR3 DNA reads TGCAGTGCTAGAGAAGAAGGAAACACCATATATTTT.

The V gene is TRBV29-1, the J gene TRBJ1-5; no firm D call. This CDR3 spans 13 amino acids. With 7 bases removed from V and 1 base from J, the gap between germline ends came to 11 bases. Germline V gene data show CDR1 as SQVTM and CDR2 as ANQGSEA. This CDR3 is CSARGGSNQPQHF. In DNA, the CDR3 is TGCAGCGCTCGGGGTGGAAGCAATCAGCCCCAGCATTTT.

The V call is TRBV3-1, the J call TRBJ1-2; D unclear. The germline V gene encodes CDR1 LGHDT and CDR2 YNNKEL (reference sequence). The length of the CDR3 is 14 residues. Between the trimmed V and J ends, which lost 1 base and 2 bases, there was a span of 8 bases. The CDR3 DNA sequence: TGTGCCAGCAGCCAAGTCCCCGACAACTATGGCTACACCTTC. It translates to CASSQVPDNYGYTF.

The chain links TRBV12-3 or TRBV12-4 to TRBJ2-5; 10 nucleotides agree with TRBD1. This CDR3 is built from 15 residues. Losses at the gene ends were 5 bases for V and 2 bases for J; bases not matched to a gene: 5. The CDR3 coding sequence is TGTGCCAGCAGTGACAGGGGGCTTGGTCAAGAGACCCAGTACTTC. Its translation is CASSDRGLGQETQYF.

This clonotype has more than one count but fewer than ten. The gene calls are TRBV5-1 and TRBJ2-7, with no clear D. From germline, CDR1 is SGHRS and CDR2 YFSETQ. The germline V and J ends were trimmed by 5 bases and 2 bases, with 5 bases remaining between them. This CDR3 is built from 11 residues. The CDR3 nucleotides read TGCGCCAGCAGGGAGACCTACGAGCAGTACTTC. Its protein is CASRETYEQYF.

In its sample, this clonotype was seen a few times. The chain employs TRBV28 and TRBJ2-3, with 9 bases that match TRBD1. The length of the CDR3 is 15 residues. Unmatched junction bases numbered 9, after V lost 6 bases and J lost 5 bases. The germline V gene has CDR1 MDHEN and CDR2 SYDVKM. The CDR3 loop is CASSTTGTGIDTQYF. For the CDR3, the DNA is TGTGCCAGCAGCACCACCGGGACAGGGATAGATACGCAGTATTTT.

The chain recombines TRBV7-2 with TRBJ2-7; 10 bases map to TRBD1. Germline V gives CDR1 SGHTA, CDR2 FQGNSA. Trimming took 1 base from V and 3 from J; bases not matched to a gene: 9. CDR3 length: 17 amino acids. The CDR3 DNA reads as TGTGCCAGCAGCTTAGGCCCCCCGGGACAGGGGATCTACGAGCAGTACTTC. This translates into CASSLGPPGQGIYEQYF.

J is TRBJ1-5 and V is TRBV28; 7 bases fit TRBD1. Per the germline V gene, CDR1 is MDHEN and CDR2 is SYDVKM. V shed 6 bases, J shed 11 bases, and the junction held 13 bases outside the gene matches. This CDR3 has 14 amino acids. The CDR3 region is CASRGTGAASSQHF. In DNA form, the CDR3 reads TGTGCCAGCAGGGGTACAGGGGCTGCGTCGTCCCAGCATTTT.

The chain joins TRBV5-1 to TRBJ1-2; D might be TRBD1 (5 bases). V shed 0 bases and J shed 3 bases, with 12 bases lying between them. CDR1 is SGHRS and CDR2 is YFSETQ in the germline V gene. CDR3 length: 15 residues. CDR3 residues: CASSLAGTEHYGYTF. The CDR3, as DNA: TGCGCCAGCAGCTTGGCCGGGACGGAGCACTATGGCTACACCTTC.

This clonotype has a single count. The CDR3 reads CASSTRERATGELFF. CDR3 bases: TGTGCCAGCAGCACACGGGAAAGGGCCACCGGGGAGCTGTTTTTT. V gene TRBV12-3 or TRBV12-4 combines with J gene TRBJ2-2; maybe TRBD2 (5 bases). The CDR3 has 15 amino acids. V shed 6 bases and J shed 4 bases, with 15 bases lying between them.

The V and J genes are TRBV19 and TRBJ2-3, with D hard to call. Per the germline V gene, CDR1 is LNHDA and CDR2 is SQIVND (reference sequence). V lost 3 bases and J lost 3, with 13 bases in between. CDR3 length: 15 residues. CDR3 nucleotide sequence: TGTGCCAGTAGTATTTATGGCTTCATGACAGATACGCAGTATTTT. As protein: CASSIYGFMTDTQYF.

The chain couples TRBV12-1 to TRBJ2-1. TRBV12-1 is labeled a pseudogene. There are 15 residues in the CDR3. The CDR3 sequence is CASSFELLSYNEQFF. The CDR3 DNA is TGTGCCAGCAGCTTTGAACTCCTATCCTACAATGAGCAGTTCTTC.

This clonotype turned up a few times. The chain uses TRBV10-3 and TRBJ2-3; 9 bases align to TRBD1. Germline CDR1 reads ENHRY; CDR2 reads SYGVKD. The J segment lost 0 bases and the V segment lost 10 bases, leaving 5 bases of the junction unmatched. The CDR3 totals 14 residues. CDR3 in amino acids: CATAGQGSTDTQYF. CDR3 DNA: TGTGCCACCGCGGGACAGGGTAGCACAGATACGCAGTATTTT.

The CDR3 loop is CASSLGAWSSHTEAFF. Here the CDR3 DNA reads TGTGCCAGCAGTTTAGGGGCATGGAGTTCTCACACTGAAGCTTTCTTT. This chain links TRBV12-3 or TRBV12-4 with TRBJ1-1; D is ambiguous. This CDR3 region has 16 residues. The V end lost 1 base, the J end lost 3 bases, and 15 bases lay between the germline ends.

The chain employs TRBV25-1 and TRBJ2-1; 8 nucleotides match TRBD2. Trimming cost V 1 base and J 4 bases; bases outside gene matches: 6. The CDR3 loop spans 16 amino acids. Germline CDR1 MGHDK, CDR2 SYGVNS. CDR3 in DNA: TGTGCCAGCAGTGAATCTGCCAGCGGGAGTTACAATGAGCAGTTCTTC. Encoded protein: CASSESASGSYNEQFF.

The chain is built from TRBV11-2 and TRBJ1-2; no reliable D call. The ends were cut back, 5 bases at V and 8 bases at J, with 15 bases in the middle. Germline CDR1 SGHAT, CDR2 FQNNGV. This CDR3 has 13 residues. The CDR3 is CASSPLPTGGYTF. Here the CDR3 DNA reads TGTGCCAGCAGCCCGCTTCCGACTGGGGGCTACACCTTC.

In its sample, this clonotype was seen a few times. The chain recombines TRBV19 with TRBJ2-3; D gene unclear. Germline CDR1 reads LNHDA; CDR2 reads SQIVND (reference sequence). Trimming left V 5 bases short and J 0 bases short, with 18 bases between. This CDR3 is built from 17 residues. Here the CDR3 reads CASSGIGRKASTDTQYF. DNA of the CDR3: TGTGCCAGTAGTGGCATCGGACGGAAAGCTAGCACAGATACGCAGTATTTT.

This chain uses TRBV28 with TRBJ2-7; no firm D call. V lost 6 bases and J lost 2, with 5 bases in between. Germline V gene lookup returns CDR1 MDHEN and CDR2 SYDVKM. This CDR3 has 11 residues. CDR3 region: CASRDTYEQYF. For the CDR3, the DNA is TGTGCCAGCAGGGATACCTACGAGCAGTACTTC.

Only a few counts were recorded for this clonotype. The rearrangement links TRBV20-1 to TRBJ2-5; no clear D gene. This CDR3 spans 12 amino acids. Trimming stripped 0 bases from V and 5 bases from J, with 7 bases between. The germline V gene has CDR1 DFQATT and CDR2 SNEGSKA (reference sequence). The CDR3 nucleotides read TGCAGTGCTAGAGATGATGGCGAGACCCAGTACTTC. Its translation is CSARDDGETQYF.

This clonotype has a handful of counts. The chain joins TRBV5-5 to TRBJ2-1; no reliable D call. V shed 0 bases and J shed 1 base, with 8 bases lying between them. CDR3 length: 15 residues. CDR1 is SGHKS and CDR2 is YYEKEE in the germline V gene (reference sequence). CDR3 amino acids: CASSLGQLSYNEQFF. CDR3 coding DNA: TGTGCCAGCAGCTTGGGGCAGCTATCCTACAATGAGCAGTTCTTC.

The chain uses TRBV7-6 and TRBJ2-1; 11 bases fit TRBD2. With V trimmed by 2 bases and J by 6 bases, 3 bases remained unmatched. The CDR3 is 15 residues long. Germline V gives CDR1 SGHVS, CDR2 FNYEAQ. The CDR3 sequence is CASSLTSGSFNEQFF. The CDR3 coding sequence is TGTGCCAGCAGCTTAACTAGCGGGAGTTTCAATGAGCAGTTCTTC.

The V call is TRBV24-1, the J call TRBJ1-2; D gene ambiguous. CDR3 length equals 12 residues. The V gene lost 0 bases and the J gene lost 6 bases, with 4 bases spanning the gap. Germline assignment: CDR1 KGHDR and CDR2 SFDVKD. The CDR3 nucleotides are TGTGCCACCAGTGATTTGAATCATGGCTACACCTTC. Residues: CATSDLNHGYTF.